One sample yielded the 14 T cell receptor beta chains listed below, sequenced in a study of blood T cell repertoires in COVID-19 (dated by TCRdb to 2020 to 2021). The method was the immunoSEQ multiplex PCR assay. The immuneACCESS repertoire file appears here via TCRdb, limited to in-frame rearrangements. These files lack a portion of the clones; in checked studies, under half of the deficit traces to unresolved V genes, and the cause of the others is not known. This sample gives 150,000 to 200,000 clones in total; roughly 79% of them show up just once. The ten largest clones represent roughly 20% of the sample. Input material: peripheral blood. The source is a woman older than 75 with acute or convalescent COVID-19.

This clone was detected a few times. V is TRBV9 and J is TRBJ2-7, with 9 positions matching TRBD2. V trimming: 1 base; J trimming: 4 bases; junction bases outside the gene matches: 3. This CDR3 has 14 amino acids. Germline V gene lookup returns CDR1 SGDLS and CDR2 YYNGEE. The CDR3 DNA sequence: TGTGCCAGCAGCGTATTTGCGGGGGGGTACGAGCAGTACTTC. This sequence encodes CASSVFAGGYEQYF.

The J gene is TRBJ1-2, the V gene TRBV30, with 8 nucleotides matching TRBD1. J lost 8 bases, V lost 0 bases, and 5 bases had no gene match. Germline V CDR1 and CDR2: GTSNPN, SVGIG (reference sequence). This CDR3 has 13 residues. The CDR3 nucleotides read TGTGCCTGGAGTGTTGACAGGGGACTAGGCTACACCTTC. It specifies CAWSVDRGLGYTF.

J is TRBJ2-5 and V is TRBV7-8; D gene unclear. Between the trimmed V and J ends, which lost 0 bases and 2 bases, there was a span of 4 bases. This CDR3 spans 13 amino acids. Germline values: CDR1 SGHVS, CDR2 FQNEAQ. CDR3 residues: CASSLATQETQYF. CDR3 DNA: TGTGCCAGCAGCTTAGCTACACAAGAGACCCAGTACTTC.

The chain employs TRBV3-1 (or the pseudogene TRBV3-2) and TRBJ1-1; D might be TRBD1 (5 bases). This CDR3 is built from 16 residues. From germline, CDR1 is LGHDT and CDR2 YNNKEL (reference sequence). V lost 0 bases, J lost 3 bases, and 14 bases lay in between. In nucleotides, the CDR3 is TGTGCCAGCAGCCAAGAGCCGGGACGGAGGGACACTGAAGCTTTCTTT. It translates to CASSQEPGRRDTEAFF.

A word on this clone: Different DNA sequences within this sample yield the same CDR3. The chain joins TRBV7-9 to TRBJ1-3; D possibly corresponds to TRBD1 (5 bases). Trimming shortened V by 1 base and J by 1 base, and 8 bases separated the two germline ends. Germline V CDR1 and CDR2: SEHNR, FQNEAQ (reference sequence). The CDR3 spans 15 residues. The CDR3 nucleotides read TGTGCCAGCAGCTTAGGTGGGACTTCTGGAAACACCATATATTTT. Amino acid sequence: CASSLGGTSGNTIYF.

J is TRBJ2-2 and V is TRBV7-9, with 11 bases that match TRBD2. Germline assignment: CDR1 SEHNR and CDR2 FQNEAQ (reference sequence). CDR3 length: 16 amino acids. Trimming cost V 5 bases and J 6 bases; bases outside gene matches: 8. CDR3 loop: CASSAPVAGGPGELFF. The CDR3 DNA is TGTGCCAGCAGCGCACCTGTAGCGGGAGGGCCCGGGGAGCTGTTTTTT.

J is TRBJ2-2 and V is TRBV9, with TRBD2 matching over 8 bases. Trimming at V came to 4 bases and at J to 6 bases, leaving 5 bases not matched to a gene. CDR3 length: 14 amino acids. Germline CDR1 is SGDLS and CDR2 is YYNGEE. CDR3: CASSPSGSPGELFF. For the CDR3, the DNA is TGTGCCAGCAGCCCCAGCGGGAGTCCCGGGGAGCTGTTTTTT.

The chain combines TRBV10-3 with TRBJ2-5, with 8 bases that match TRBD2. Germline assignment: CDR1 ENHRY and CDR2 SYGVKD. The CDR3 runs to 13 residues. Trimming at V came to 2 bases and at J to 9 bases, leaving 5 bases not matched to a gene. CDR3 nucleotides: TGTGCCATCAGTGAGATCTCGCGGGGGGCCCAGTACTTC. Encoded protein: CAISEISRGAQYF.

This sequence joins TRBV6-1 and TRBJ2-1; 10 positions agree with TRBD2. Trimming at V came to 1 base and at J to 5 bases, leaving 8 bases not matched to a gene. The CDR3 loop spans 17 amino acids. The germline V gene encodes CDR1 MNHNS and CDR2 SASEGT. This chain's CDR3 is CASSEVLAGGQNNEQFF. CDR3 sequence (DNA): TGTGCCAGCAGTGAAGTTTTAGCGGGAGGACAGAACAATGAGCAGTTCTTC.

The chain is built from TRBV7-2 and TRBJ1-1; D is undetermined. The germline V gene has CDR1 SGHTA and CDR2 FQGNSA. CDR3 length equals 13 residues. V was pared by 4 bases and J by 1 base, with 7 bases between. CDR3 protein: CASSWAKNTEAFF. The CDR3, as DNA: TGTGCCAGCAGCTGGGCGAAGAACACTGAAGCTTTCTTT.

V usage is TRBV7-9 and J usage is TRBJ1-2, with D unclear. V lost 1 base, J lost 8 bases, and 14 bases lay in between. The CDR3 is made up of 14 amino acids. Germline assignment: CDR1 SEHNR and CDR2 FQNEAQ (reference sequence). The CDR3 is CASSLEAAYLGYTF. CDR3 in DNA: TGTGCCAGCAGCTTAGAAGCCGCATATTTGGGCTACACCTTC.

CDR3 protein: CASSLGARGDGELFF. In DNA form, the CDR3 reads TGTGCCAGCAGTTTAGGCGCCAGGGGGGACGGGGAGCTGTTTTTT. The rearrangement joins TRBV27 to TRBJ2-2; perhaps TRBD1 as D (7 bases). This CDR3 region has 15 residues. CDR1 MNHEY and CDR2 SMNVEV come from the germline V gene (reference sequence). Trimming left V 2 bases short and J 7 bases short, with 14 bases between.

V gene TRBV7-2 combines with J gene TRBJ2-3; no clear D. Trimming took 0 bases from V and 2 from J, leaving 15 bases between them. The V gene's germline CDR1 is SGHTA and CDR2 FQGNSA. The CDR3 runs 17 residues. CDR3 loop: CASSLAIARSSTDTQYF. Written as DNA, the CDR3 is TGTGCCAGCAGCTTAGCGATTGCTAGATCTTCCACAGATACGCAGTATTTT.

The chain combines TRBV30 with TRBJ1-1; D not resolved. The CDR3 totals 15 residues. The V end was cut by 2 bases, the J end by 4 bases, with 17 bases between. The germline gives CDR1 GTSNPN, CDR2 SVGIG (reference sequence). The CDR3 nucleotides read TGTGCCTGGAGTCCCCCCAGCGCCGGCCTCACTGAAGCTTTCTTT. Protein: CAWSPPSAGLTEAFF.